The clone carrying this TCR beta chain was observed at least ten times. Its antigen remains unknown. RNA transcripts provided the source from which TCR beta CDR3 regions were amplified. HTBI primers drove first-round RT-PCR of the TCR CDR3. From the multiplex PCR reads, TCRdb called clonotypes with MiXCR, one entry per CDR3 protein. This table has 450,000 to 700,000 distinct CDR3 sequences, roughly 50% appearing once. This sample was taken from a study of T cells in Graves' hyperthyroidism and ophthalmopathy. Overall study results and limits: By a 13 V-J model, ophthalmopathy was set apart from stable hyperthyroidism.

Germline V gene sequence: CDR1 SGHDN, CDR2 FVKESK. Trimming took off 5 bases at V and 8 bases at J, with 27 bases between the two ends. The length of the CDR3 is 17 residues. Patients having uncontrolled infection, another autoimmune disease, pregnancy or lactation were not included. Thyroid ultrasound, orbital computed tomography, clinical symptoms, and serum thyroxine and TRAb underpinned diagnoses. This sequence originates from a young woman with Graves' hyperthyroidism. The chain uses TRBV14 and TRBJ1-2, with a weak D call TRBD1 (6 bases). The sequenced sample consisted of peripheral blood or thyroid tissue (not recorded which). The CDR3 spells CASSTGPPGHPMGGYTF. CDR3 DNA: TGTGCCAGCAGCACAGGCCCACCGGGACATCCTATGGGGGGCTACACCTTC.